The 26 T cell receptor beta chains given below trace back to one sample, sequenced in a study of T cells in Graves' hyperthyroidism and ophthalmopathy. Amplified TCR beta CDR3 regions derived from RNA transcripts. During a first-round RT-PCR of the TCR CDR3, the HTBI primer set was used. Using its own MiXCR run on the multiplex PCR reads, TCRdb lists one record per CDR3 protein. The data show roughly 650,000 distinct CDR3 sequences, about 16% seen once. The sequenced sample consisted of blood. The receptors shown here come from a woman in her thirties or forties with Graves' ophthalmopathy.

This clonotype was seen many times. The gene calls are TRBV12-3 or TRBV12-4 and TRBJ1-1; unclear D gene. This CDR3 is built from 15 residues. The V end lost 6 bases, the J end lost 4 bases, and 18 bases lay between the germline ends. This CDR3 is CASRDDGRRTTEAFF. DNA of the CDR3: TGTGCCAGCAGAGATGACGGTCGACGAACCACTGAAGCTTTCTTT.

This clonotype was counted many times. This sequence joins TRBV6-1 and TRBJ2-2; TRBD2 matches 7 bases. Per the germline V gene, CDR1 is MNHNS and CDR2 is SASEGT. This CDR3 has 14 amino acids. J gave up 4 bases and V 9 bases, and 8 bases lay outside the gene matches. CDR3 sequence: CASSGGSGTGELFF. The DNA for the CDR3 is TGTGCCAGTTCGGGAGGAAGTGGCACCGGGGAGCTGTTTTTT.

The genes are TRBV7-2 and TRBJ2-2; D remains ambiguous. V lost 6 bases and J 4 bases, leaving 12 bases between the germline ends. Germline V lookup: CDR1 SGHTA, CDR2 FQGNSA. The CDR3 spans 14 residues. This chain's CDR3 is CASSPPRPTGELFF. In DNA, the CDR3 is TGTGCCAGCAGTCCTCCGCGGCCCACCGGGGAGCTGTTTTTT.

This clonotype was counted at least ten times. The chain links TRBV18 to TRBJ2-3; D gene uncertain. Germline values: CDR1 KGHSH, CDR2 LQKENI. V shed 4 bases and J shed 5 bases, with 4 bases lying between them. The CDR3 sequence is 11 residues long. The chain's CDR3 is CASSRGDTQYF. CDR3 nucleotide sequence: TGTGCCAGCTCACGAGGAGATACGCAGTATTTT.

This clonotype has a count of ten or more. The chain employs TRBV7-9 and TRBJ1-1; TRBD1 is a possible D gene (5 bases). V was cut by 3 bases and J by 1 base, with 12 bases left in between. This CDR3 region has 15 residues. Germline V gives CDR1 SEHNR, CDR2 FQNEAQ (reference sequence). The DNA of the CDR3 is TGTGCCAGCAGCTTCAAAACCGGGACGAACACTGAAGCTTTCTTT. Encoded protein: CASSFKTGTNTEAFF.

Many counts were recorded for this clonotype. The J gene is TRBJ2-3, the V gene TRBV7-2; no clear D. This CDR3 is built from 11 residues. Trimming shortened V by 8 bases and J by 4 bases, and 7 bases separated the two germline ends. The germline V gene has CDR1 SGHTA and CDR2 FQGNSA. The CDR3 sequence is CASLRADTQYF. As DNA, the CDR3 is TGTGCCAGCCTACGAGCAGATACGCAGTATTTT.

This clonotype was observed many times. The chain uses TRBV20-1 and TRBJ2-7, with 7 nucleotides matching TRBD2. Unmatched junction bases numbered 10, after V lost 3 bases and J lost 2 bases. This CDR3 contains 15 residues. Germline V CDR1 and CDR2: DFQATT, SNEGSKA (reference sequence). The CDR3 nucleotides are TGCAGTGCTAGCCCGACACGACTAGCCGCCTACGAGCAGTACTTC. This translates into CSASPTRLAAYEQYF.

This clonotype was recorded a few times. V usage is TRBV30 and J usage is TRBJ2-2; D not resolved. Germline CDR1 GTSNPN, CDR2 SVGIG (reference sequence). V shed 5 bases and J shed 7 bases, with 17 bases lying between them. The CDR3 length is 14 residues. This CDR3 is CAWDSGGYGGELFF. The CDR3 bases are TGTGCCTGGGACTCAGGTGGATACGGCGGGGAGCTGTTTTTT.

This clonotype was seen at least ten times. The rearrangement joins TRBV13 to TRBJ2-1; 9 bases line up with TRBD2. Looked up from germline, CDR1 is PRHDT and CDR2 is FYEKMQ (reference sequence). CDR3 size: 17 residues. Trimming removed 2 bases from V and 8 bases from J; junction bases left unmatched: 13. CDR3 loop: CASSLTGWQRGADEQFF. CDR3 sequence (DNA): TGTGCCAGCAGCTTAACTGGTTGGCAGCGGGGGGCGGATGAGCAGTTCTTC.

This clonotype was counted many times. V gene TRBV11-3 combines with J gene TRBJ2-3, with D possibly TRBD2 on 6 matching bases. Germline CDR1 SGHNT, CDR2 YENEEA. The CDR3 runs 15 residues. V shed 2 bases and J shed 5 bases, with 14 bases lying between them. CDR3 sequence reads: CASSLRAGPGDTQYF. CDR3 DNA sequence: TGTGCCAGCAGCTTACGGGCGGGGCCCGGAGATACGCAGTATTTT. The complete variable domain, with remaining parts taken from reference TRBV11-3 and TRBJ2-3, reads EAGVVQSPRYKIIEKKQPVAFWCNPISGHNTLYWYLQNLGQGPELLIRYENEEAVDDSQLPKDRFSAERLKGVDSTLKIQPAELGDSAVYLCASSLRAGPGDTQYFGPGTRLTVL.

As regards this clonotype: One end of the junction fails to match germline, which may point to a read error. The chain employs TRBV7-8 and TRBJ2-7; D might be TRBD2 (6 bases). The CDR3 runs 14 residues. From germline, CDR1 is SGHVS and CDR2 FQNEAQ. DNA of the CDR3: TGTGCCAGCACCTTAGCGGAATACTACGTCGAGCAGTACTTC. This codes for CASTLAEYYVEQYF.

This clonotype was seen repeatedly, ten times or more. CDR3 amino acids: CALETVSGANVLTF. DNA of the CDR3: TGTGCCTTGGAGACAGTCTCTGGGGCCAACGTCCTGACTTTC. The chain employs TRBV30 and TRBJ2-6, with D perhaps matching TRBD1 (5 bases). V dropped 7 bases and J dropped 0 bases, with 10 bases sitting between them. CDR3 length: 14 residues. Per germline, CDR1 GTSNPN and CDR2 SVGIG (reference sequence).

The V and J genes are TRBV5-1 and TRBJ1-6; 9 nucleotides align to TRBD1. This CDR3 has 15 residues. CDR1 is SGHRS and CDR2 is YFSETQ in the germline V gene. J was trimmed by 10 bases and V by 0 bases; bases with no gene match: 5. The CDR3 loop is CASSLGDREHSPLHF. DNA for the CDR3: TGCGCCAGCAGCTTGGGGGACAGGGAGCACTCACCCCTCCACTTT.

At least ten counts were recorded for this clonotype. The chain couples TRBV12-3 or TRBV12-4 to TRBJ1-3, with D unresolved. The ends were cut back, 3 bases at V and 0 bases at J, with 6 bases in the middle. The CDR3 runs to 14 residues. CDR3 loop: CASSFSSSGNTIYF. Here the CDR3 DNA reads TGTGCCAGCAGTTTCAGTAGCTCTGGAAACACCATATATTTT.

The sample holds many counts of this clonotype. The chain is built from TRBV18 and TRBJ1-6; a possible D gene is TRBD1 (5 bases). The germline gives CDR1 KGHSH, CDR2 LQKENI. The germline V and J ends were trimmed by 3 bases and 10 bases, with 16 bases remaining between them. The CDR3 spans 15 residues. The CDR3 coding sequence is TGTGCCAGCTCACCGGCAGGGCCCGGTGGATCACCCCTCCACTTT. It is translated as CASSPAGPGGSPLHF.

On this clonotype itself: This may be a read error: a much more frequent sequence differs by one nucleotide. The chain links TRBV7-9 to TRBJ2-3; D ambiguous. V shed 4 bases and J shed 6 bases, with 5 bases lying between them. This CDR3 has 11 amino acids. CDR1 is SEHNR and CDR2 is FQNEAQ in the germline V gene (reference sequence). The DNA for the CDR3 is TGTGCCAGCAGCTCTCCGGATACGCAGTATTTT. Amino acids: CASSSPDTQYF.

The chain has TRBV12-3 or TRBV12-4 and TRBJ2-5, with D maybe TRBD1 (7 bases). Deletions cut 6 bases from V and 5 bases from J, with 13 bases between. The CDR3 spans 13 residues. The CDR3, as DNA: TGTGCCAGCAGGTTGTCAGGGGGGGAGACCCAGTACTTC. Its protein product is CASRLSGGETQYF.

The chain links TRBV4-1 to TRBJ2-3; no clear D. This CDR3 is built from 16 residues. V lost 0 bases and J lost 5, with 15 bases in between. The germline CDR1 and CDR2 sequences are MGHRA and YSYEKL. The CDR3 region has the DNA TGCGCCAGCAGCCAAGACCTAGTCCGGCCGATAGATACGCAGTATTTT. Encoded protein: CASSQDLVRPIDTQYF.

The J gene is TRBJ2-3, the V gene TRBV11-2; no clear D. This CDR3 is 14 amino acids long. V was clipped by 1 base and J by 6 bases, with 11 bases between them. Germline V gives CDR1 SGHAT, CDR2 FQNNGV. Here the CDR3 reads CASSLGRGRDTQYF. CDR3 sequence (DNA): TGTGCCAGCAGCTTAGGTCGAGGTCGGGATACGCAGTATTTT. Full variable domain (outside the CDR3, taken from reference TRBV11-2 and TRBJ2-3): EAGVAQSPRYKIIEKRQSVAFWCNPISGHATLYWYQQILGQGPKLLIQFQNNGVVDDSQLPKDRFSAERLKGVDSTLKIQPAKLEDSAVYLCASSLGRGRDTQYFGPGTRLTVL.

This clonotype was detected many times. CDR3 region: CASSVFVGNEQFF. CDR3 nucleotide sequence: TGTGCCAGCAGTGTATTTGTGGGTAATGAGCAGTTCTTC. V usage is TRBV2 and J usage is TRBJ2-1; D gene unclear. Germline CDR1 and CDR2: SNHLY and FYNNEI. CDR3 length equals 13 residues. V was cut by 4 bases and J by 7 bases, with 11 bases left in between.

The chain employs TRBV5-1 and TRBJ2-7, with 10 nucleotides matching TRBD2. Germline loops: CDR1 SGHRS, CDR2 YFSETQ. This CDR3 has 16 residues. Trimming removed 1 base from V and 6 bases from J; junction bases left unmatched: 10. CDR3 sequence: CASSLSASGGLGEQYF. The CDR3, as DNA: TGCGCCAGCAGCTTGAGCGCTAGCGGGGGACTTGGCGAGCAGTACTTC.

On this clonotype: A read error may be the cause here, since a much bigger clone is one base away. The CDR3 loop is CSVDPLATGERFF. CDR3 coding DNA: TGCAGCGTTGACCCCCTCGCCACCGGGGAGCGGTTTTTT. J is TRBJ2-2 and V is TRBV29-1, with a possible D match to TRBD2 (5 bases). Germline V lookup: CDR1 SQVTM, CDR2 ANQGSEA. The CDR3 length is 13 residues.

The chain couples TRBV5-8 to TRBJ2-5, with TRBD1 matching 9 bases. CDR1 and CDR2 (germline): SGHTS, YDEGEE. V shed 0 bases, J shed 4 bases, and the junction held 7 bases outside the gene matches. CDR3 length: 16 residues. The CDR3 region is CASSLAPGQGIETQYF. CDR3 DNA: TGTGCCAGCAGCTTGGCTCCGGGACAGGGAATAGAGACCCAGTACTTC.

In its sample, this clonotype was seen many times. The genes are TRBV5-1 and TRBJ2-7; possibly TRBD1 or TRBD2 for D (5 bases each). Trimming shortened V by 6 bases and J by 1 base, and 14 bases separated the two germline ends. CDR1 is SGHRS and CDR2 is YFSETQ in the germline V gene. The length of the CDR3 is 14 residues. The CDR3 DNA follows: TGCGCCAGCAAGGGACCTCCAGAATCCTACGAGCAGTACTTC. It yields the protein CASKGPPESYEQYF. Drawing the rest from reference TRBV5-1 and TRBJ2-7, the complete variable domain is KAGVTQTPRYLIKTRGQQVTLSCSPISGHRSVSWYQQTPGQGLQFLFEYFSETQRNKGNFPGRFSGRQFSNSRSEMNVSTLELGDSALYLCASKGPPESYEQYFGPGTRLTVT.

This clonotype was observed a few times. In nucleotides, the CDR3 is TGTGCCAGCAGCCCCCAGGCCCGGACGGAAGCTTTCTTT. Encoded protein: CASSPQARTEAFF. The J gene is TRBJ1-1, the V gene TRBV7-9, with D uncertain. Trimming pared 5 bases from V and 8 bases from J, leaving 15 bases between. Germline assignment: CDR1 SEHNR and CDR2 FQNEAQ (reference sequence). The CDR3 extends over 13 amino acids.

This clonotype was found a few times. This may be a read error, as it is one base from a much larger clone. The chain combines TRBV3-1 with TRBJ1-2, with D possibly TRBD1 on 6 matching bases. V was shortened by 3 bases and J by 4 bases, with 9 bases between the two germline ends. Germline loops: CDR1 LGHDT, CDR2 YNNKEL (reference sequence). The CDR3 sequence is 13 residues long. The CDR3 spells CASSHSDSYGYTF. The CDR3 DNA reads TGTGCCAGCAGCCACTCGGACAGCTATGGCTACACCTTC.